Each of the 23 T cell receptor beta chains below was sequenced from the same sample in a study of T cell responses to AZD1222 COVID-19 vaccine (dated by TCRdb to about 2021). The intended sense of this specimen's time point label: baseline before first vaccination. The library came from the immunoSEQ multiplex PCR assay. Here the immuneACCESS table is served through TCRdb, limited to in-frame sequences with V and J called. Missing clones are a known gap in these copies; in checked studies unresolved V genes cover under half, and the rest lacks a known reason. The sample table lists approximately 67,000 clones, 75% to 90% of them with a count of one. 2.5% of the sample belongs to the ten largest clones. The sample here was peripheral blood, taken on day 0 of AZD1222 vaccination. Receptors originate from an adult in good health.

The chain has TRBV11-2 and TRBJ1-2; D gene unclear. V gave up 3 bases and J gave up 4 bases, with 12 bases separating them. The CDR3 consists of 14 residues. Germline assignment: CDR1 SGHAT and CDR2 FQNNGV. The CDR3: CASSFLGKSYGYTF. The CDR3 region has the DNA TGTGCCAGCAGCTTCCTTGGGAAGTCCTATGGCTACACCTTC.

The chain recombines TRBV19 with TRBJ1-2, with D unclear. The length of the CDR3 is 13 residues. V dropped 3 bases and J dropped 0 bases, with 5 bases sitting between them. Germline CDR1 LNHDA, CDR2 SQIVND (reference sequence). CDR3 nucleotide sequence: TGTGCCAGTAGTATGGCAGCTAACTATGGCTACACCTTC. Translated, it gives CASSMAANYGYTF.

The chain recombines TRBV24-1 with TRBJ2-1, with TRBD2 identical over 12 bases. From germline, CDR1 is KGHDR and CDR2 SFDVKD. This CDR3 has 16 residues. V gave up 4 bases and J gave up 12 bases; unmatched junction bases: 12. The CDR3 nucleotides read TGTGCCACCAGTGACCCTTCTAGCGGGAGGGTGCATTTGCAGTTCTTC. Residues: CATSDPSSGRVHLQFF.

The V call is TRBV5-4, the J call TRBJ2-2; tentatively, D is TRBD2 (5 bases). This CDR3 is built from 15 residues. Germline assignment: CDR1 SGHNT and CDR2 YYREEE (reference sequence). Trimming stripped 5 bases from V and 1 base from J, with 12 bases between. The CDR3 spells CASRSTGVNTGELFF. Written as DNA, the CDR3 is TGTGCCAGCAGATCTACCGGGGTGAACACCGGGGAGCTGTTTTTT. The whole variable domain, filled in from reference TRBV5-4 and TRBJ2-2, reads ETGVTQSPTHLIKTRGQQVTLRCSSQSGHNTVSWYQQALGQGPQFIFQYYREEENGRGNFPPRFSGLQFPNYSSELNVNALELDDSALYLCASRSTGVNTGELFFGEGSRLTVL.

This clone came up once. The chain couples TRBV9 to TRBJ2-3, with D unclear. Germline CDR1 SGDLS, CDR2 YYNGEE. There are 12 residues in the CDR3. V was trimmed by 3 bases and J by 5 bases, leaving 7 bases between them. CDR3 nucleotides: TGTGCCAGCAGCGCCTTCAAAGATACGCAGTATTTT. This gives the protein CASSAFKDTQYF.

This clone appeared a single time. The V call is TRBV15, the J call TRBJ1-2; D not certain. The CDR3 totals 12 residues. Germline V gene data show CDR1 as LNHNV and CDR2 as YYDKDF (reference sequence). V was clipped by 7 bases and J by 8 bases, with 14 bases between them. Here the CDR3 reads CATTIDRGGYTF. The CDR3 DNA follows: TGTGCCACCACCATCGACCGTGGCGGCTACACCTTC.

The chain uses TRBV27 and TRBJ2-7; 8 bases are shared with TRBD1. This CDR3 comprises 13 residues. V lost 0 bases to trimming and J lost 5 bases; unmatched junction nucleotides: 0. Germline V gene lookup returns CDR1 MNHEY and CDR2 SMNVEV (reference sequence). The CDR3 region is CASSLSRGHEQYF. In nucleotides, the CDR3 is TGTGCCAGCAGTTTATCCAGGGGGCACGAGCAGTACTTC.

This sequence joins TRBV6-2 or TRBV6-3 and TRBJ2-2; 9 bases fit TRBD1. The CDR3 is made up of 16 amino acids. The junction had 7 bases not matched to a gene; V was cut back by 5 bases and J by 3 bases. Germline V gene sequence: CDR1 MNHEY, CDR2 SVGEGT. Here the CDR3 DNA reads TGTGCCAGCAGTCCCTTGGGACAGGGCTACACCGGGGAGCTGTTTTTT. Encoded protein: CASSPLGQGYTGELFF.

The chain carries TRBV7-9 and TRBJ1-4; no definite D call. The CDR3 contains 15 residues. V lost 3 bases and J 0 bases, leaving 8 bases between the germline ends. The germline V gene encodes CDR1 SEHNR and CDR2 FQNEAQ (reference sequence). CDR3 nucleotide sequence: TGTGCCAGCAGCTTGGAGGCGCCAACTAATGAAAAACTGTTTTTT. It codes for CASSLEAPTNEKLFF.

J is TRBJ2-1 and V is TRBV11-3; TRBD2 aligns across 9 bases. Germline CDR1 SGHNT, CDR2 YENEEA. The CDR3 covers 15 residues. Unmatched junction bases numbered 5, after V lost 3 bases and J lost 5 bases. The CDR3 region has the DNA TGTGCCAGCAGCTTTAATGGCGGGAGGGACAATGAGCAGTTCTTC. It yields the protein CASSFNGGRDNEQFF.

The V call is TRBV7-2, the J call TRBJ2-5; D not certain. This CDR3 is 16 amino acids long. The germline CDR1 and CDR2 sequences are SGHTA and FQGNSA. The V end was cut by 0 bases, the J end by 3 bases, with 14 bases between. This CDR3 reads CASSLAPYDPEETQYF. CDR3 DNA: TGTGCCAGCAGCTTAGCGCCCTACGATCCGGAAGAGACCCAGTACTTC.

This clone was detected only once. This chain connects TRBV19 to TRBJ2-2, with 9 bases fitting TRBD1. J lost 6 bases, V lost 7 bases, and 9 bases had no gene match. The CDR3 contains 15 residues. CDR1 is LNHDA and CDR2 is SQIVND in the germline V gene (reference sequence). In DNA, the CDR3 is TGTGCCAGTAAACCAGGGACAGGGCTTCCCGGGGAGCTGTTTTTT. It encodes CASKPGTGLPGELFF. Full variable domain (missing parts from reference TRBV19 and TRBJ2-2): DGGITQSPKYLFRKEGQNVTLSCEQNLNHDAMYWYRQDPGQGLRLIYYSQIVNDFQKGDIAEGYSVSREKKESFPLTVTSAQKNPTAFYLCASKPGTGLPGELFFGEGSRLTVL.

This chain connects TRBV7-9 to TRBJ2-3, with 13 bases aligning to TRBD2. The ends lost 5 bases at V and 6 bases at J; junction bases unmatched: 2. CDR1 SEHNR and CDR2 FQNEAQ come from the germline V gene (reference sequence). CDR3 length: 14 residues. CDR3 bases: TGTGCCAGCAGCGGGGGACTAGCGGGGGATACGCAGTATTTT. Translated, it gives CASSGGLAGDTQYF.

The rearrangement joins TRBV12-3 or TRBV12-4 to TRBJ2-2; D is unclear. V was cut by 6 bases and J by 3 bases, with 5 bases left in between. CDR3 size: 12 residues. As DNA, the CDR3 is TGTGCCAGCAGCCGGGACACCGGGGAGCTGTTTTTT. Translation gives CASSRDTGELFF.

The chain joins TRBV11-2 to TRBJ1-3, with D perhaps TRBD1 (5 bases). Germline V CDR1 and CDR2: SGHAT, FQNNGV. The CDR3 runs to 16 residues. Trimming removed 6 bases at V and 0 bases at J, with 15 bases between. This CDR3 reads CASSPGPGRSGNTIYF. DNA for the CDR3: TGTGCCAGCAGTCCCGGACCGGGACGCTCTGGAAACACCATATATTTT.

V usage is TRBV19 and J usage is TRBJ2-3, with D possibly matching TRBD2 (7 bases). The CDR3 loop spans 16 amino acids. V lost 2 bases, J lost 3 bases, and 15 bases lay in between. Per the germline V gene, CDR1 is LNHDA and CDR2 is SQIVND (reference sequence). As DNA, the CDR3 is TGTGCCAGTAGTATAAGTGGCAGGGGAGGGACAGATACGCAGTATTTT. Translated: CASSISGRGGTDTQYF.

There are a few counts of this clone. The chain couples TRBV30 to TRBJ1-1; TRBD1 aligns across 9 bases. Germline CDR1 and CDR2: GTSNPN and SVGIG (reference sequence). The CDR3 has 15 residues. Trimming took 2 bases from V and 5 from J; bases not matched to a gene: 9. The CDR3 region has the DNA TGTGCCTGGAGTTTGTCCGGGACAGGGAAAACTGAAGCTTTCTTT. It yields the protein CAWSLSGTGKTEAFF.

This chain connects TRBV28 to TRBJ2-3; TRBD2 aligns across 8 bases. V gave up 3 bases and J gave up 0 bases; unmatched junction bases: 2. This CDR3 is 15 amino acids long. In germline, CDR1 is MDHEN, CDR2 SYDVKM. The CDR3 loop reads CASSFGGGSTDTQYF. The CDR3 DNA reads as TGTGCCAGCAGTTTCGGGGGGGGCAGCACAGATACGCAGTATTTT.

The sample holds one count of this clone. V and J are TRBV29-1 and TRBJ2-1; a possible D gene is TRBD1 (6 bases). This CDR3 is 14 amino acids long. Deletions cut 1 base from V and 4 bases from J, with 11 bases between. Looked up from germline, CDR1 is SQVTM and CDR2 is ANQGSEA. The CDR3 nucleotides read TGCAGCGTTGAAGCAGGGGCCACATACAATGAGCAGTTCTTC. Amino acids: CSVEAGATYNEQFF.

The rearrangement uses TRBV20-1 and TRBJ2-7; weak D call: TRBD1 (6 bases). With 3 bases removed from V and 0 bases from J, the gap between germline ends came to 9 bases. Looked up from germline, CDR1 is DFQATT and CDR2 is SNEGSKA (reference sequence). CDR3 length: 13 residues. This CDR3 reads CSASRGSSYEQYF. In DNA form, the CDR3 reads TGCAGTGCTAGTAGGGGGAGCTCCTACGAGCAGTACTTC.

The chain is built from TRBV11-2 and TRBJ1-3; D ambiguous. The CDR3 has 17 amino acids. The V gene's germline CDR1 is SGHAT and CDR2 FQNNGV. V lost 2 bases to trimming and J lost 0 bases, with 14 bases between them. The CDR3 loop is CASSLWAGRDSGNTIYF. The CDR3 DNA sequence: TGTGCCAGCAGCTTATGGGCCGGGCGCGACTCTGGAAACACCATATATTTT.

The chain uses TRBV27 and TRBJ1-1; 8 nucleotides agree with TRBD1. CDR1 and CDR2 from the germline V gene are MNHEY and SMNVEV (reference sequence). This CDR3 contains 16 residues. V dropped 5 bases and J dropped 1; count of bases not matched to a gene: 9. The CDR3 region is CASSPGTGSRNTEAFF. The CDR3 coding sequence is TGTGCCAGCAGTCCCGGGACAGGATCACGGAACACTGAAGCTTTCTTT.

The CDR3 nucleotides read TGCGCCAGCAGCTTGTTCTCCAGCGGGAACTACAATGAGCAGTTCTTC. Protein product: CASSLFSSGNYNEQFF. V and J are TRBV5-1 and TRBJ2-1; 7 bases match TRBD2. Germline trimming cut 1 base from V and 3 bases from J; bases unmatched to any gene: 7. CDR1 is SGHRS, CDR2 YFSETQ, per germline. The length of the CDR3 is 16 residues.